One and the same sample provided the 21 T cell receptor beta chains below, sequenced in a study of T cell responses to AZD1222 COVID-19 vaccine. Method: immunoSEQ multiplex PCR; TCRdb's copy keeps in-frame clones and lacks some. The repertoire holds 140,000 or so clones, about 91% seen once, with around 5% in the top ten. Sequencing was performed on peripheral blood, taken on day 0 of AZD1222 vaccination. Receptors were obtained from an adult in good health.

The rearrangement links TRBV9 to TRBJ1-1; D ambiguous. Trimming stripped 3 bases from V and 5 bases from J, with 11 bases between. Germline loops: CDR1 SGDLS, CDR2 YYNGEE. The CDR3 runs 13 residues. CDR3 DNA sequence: TGTGCCAGCAGCGCCATGGGCGGAACTGAAGCTTTCTTT. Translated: CASSAMGGTEAFF.

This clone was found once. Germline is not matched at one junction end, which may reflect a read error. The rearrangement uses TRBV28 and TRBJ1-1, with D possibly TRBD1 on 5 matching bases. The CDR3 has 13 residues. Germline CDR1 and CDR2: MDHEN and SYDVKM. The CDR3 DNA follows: TGTGCCAGCAGTAAAAACTGGGGGGGGAGGGTGATCTTT. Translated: CASSKNWGGRVIF.

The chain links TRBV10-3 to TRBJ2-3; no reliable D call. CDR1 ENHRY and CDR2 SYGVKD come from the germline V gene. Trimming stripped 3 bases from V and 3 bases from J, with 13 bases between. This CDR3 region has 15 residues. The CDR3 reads CAISDPYLMTDTQYF. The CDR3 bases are TGTGCCATCAGTGACCCCTACTTGATGACAGATACGCAGTATTTT.

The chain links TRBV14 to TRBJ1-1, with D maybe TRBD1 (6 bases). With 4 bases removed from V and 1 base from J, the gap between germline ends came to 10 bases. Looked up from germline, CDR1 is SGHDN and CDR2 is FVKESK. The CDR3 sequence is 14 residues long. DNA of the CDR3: TGTGCCAGCAGCCTACCGGGACAGAACACTGAAGCTTTCTTT. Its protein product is CASSLPGQNTEAFF.

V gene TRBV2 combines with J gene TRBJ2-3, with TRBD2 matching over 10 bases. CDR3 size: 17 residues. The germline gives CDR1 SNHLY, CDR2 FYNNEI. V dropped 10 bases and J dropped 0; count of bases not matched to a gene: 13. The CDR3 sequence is CAIETSGVSLSTDTQYF. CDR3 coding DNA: TGTGCCATCGAAACTAGCGGGGTGTCCCTTAGCACAGATACGCAGTATTTT.

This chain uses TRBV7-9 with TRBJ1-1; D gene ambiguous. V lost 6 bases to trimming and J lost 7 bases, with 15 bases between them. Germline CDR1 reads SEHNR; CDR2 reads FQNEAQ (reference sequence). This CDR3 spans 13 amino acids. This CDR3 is CASRHLGGLEAFF. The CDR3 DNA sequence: TGTGCCAGCAGACACCTTGGAGGGCTTGAAGCTTTCTTT.

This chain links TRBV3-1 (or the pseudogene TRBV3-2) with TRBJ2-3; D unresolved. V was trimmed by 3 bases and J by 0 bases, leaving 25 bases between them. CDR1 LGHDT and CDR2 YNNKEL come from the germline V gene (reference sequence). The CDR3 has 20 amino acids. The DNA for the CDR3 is TGTGCCAGCAGCCAGTTCGACCTTTTTAAAGAGCAGGCTAGCACAGATACGCAGTATTTT. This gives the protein CASSQFDLFKEQASTDTQYF.

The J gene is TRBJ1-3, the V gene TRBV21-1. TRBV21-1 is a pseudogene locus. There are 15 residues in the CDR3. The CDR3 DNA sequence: TGTGCCAGCAGTTCGGACCGGGAGCTTGGAAACACCATATATTTT. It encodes CASSSDRELGNTIYF.

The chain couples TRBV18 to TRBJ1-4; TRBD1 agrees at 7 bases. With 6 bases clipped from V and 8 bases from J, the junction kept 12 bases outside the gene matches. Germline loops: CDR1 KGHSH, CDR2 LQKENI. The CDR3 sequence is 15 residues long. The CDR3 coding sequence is TGTGCCAGCTCTCGCCGACAGGGATTGGGAGAAAAACTGTTTTTT. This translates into CASSRRQGLGEKLFF.

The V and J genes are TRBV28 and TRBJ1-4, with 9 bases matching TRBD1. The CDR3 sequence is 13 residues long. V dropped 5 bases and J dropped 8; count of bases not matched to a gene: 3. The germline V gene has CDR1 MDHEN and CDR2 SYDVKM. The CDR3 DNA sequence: TGTGCCAGCAGTGGAGGGACAGGGGAAAAACTGTTTTTT. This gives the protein CASSGGTGEKLFF.

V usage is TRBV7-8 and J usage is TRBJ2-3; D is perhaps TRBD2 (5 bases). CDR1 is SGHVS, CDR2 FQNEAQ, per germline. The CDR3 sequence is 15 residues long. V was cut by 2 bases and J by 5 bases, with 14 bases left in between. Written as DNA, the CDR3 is TGTGCCAGCAGCTTACCCGGGAATCCGCAAGATACGCAGTATTTT. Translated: CASSLPGNPQDTQYF.

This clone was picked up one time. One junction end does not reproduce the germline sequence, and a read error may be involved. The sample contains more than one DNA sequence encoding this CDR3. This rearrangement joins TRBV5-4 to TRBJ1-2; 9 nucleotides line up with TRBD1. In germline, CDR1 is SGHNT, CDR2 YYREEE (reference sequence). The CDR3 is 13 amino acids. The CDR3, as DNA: TGTGCCAGCAGTTTGGACAGGGGCTATGGCTACACCTTC. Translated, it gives CASSLDRGYGYTF.

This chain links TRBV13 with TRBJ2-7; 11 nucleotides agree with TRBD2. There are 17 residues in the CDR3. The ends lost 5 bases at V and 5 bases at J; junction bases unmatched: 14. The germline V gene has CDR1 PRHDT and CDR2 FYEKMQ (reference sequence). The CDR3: CASSERTSGFLAHEQYF. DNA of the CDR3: TGTGCCAGCAGCGAGAGGACTAGCGGGTTCCTAGCCCACGAGCAGTACTTC.

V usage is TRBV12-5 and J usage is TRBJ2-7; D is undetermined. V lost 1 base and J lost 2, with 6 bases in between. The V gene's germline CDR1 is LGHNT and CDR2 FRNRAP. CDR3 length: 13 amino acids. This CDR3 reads CASGLGGTYEQYF. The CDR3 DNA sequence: TGTGCTAGTGGTTTGGGGGGTACCTACGAGCAGTACTTC. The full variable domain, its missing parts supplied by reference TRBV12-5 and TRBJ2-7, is DARVTQTPRHKVTEMGQEVTMRCQPILGHNTVFWYRQTMMQGLELLAYFRNRAPLDDSGMPKDRFSAEMPDATLATLKIQPSEPRDSAVYFCASGLGGTYEQYFGPGTRLTVT.

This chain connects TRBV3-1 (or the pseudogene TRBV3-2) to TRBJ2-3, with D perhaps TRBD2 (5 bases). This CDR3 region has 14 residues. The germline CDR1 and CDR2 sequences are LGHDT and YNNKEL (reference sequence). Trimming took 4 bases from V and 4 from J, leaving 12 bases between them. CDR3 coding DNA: TGTGCCAGCAGCCGGACTTTTAGGGCAGATACGCAGTATTTT. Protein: CASSRTFRADTQYF.

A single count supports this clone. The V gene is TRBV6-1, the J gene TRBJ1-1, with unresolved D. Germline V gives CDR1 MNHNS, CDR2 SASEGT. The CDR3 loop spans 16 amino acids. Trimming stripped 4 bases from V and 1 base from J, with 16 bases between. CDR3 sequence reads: CASSANQVRRNTEAFF. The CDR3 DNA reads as TGTGCCAGCAGTGCGAATCAGGTCCGAAGGAACACTGAAGCTTTCTTT.

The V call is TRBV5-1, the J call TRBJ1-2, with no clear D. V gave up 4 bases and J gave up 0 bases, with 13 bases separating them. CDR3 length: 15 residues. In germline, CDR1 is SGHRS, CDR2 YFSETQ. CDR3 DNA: TGCGCCAGCAGCACCACCGACGGAACTAACTATGGCTACACCTTC. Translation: CASSTTDGTNYGYTF.

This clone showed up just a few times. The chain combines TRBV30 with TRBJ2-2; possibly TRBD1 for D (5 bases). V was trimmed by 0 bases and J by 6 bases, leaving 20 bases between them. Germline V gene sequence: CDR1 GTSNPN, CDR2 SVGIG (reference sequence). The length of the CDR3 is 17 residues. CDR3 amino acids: CAWSVPWGRVFSGELFF. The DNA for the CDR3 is TGTGCCTGGAGTGTACCTTGGGGCAGGGTATTTTCCGGGGAGCTGTTTTTT.

CDR3 sequence: CASRDRGASGRSYNEQFF. As DNA, the CDR3 is TGTGCCAGCAGGGACAGGGGGGCTAGCGGCCGTTCCTACAATGAGCAGTTCTTC. The chain carries TRBV2 and TRBJ2-1, with 10 positions matching TRBD1. This CDR3 has 18 residues. Germline lookup yields CDR1 SNHLY and CDR2 FYNNEI. V trimming: 6 bases; J trimming: 1 base; junction bases outside the gene matches: 12.

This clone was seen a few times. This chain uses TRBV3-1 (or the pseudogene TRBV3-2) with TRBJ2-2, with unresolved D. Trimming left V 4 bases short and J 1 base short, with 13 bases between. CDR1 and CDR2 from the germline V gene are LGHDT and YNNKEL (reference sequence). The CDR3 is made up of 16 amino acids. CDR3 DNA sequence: TGTGCCAGCAGCCCGCCGACAATACGGAACACCGGGGAGCTGTTTTTT. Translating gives CASSPPTIRNTGELFF.

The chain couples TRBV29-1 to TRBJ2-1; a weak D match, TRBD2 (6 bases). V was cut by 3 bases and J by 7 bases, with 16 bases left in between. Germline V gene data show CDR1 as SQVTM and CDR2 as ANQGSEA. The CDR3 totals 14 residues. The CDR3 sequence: CSVEEWGVGNEQFF. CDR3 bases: TGCAGCGTTGAGGAGTGGGGGGTGGGAAATGAGCAGTTCTTC.